Included here is one T cell receptor beta chain sequence, with context. Its antigen is unknown. This table comes from immunoSEQ multiplex PCR, and its TCRdb copy is limited to in-frame clones, with some not included. The sample lists some 77,000 clones, about 91% seen once, with 2.5% to 3% in the top ten. This sample stems from a study of OX40 agonist ivuxolimab in advanced cancers. Study results and limitations: The expanded peripheral T cells' antigen specificity was not determined.

The CDR3 has 14 residues. CDR1 is LNHDA and CDR2 is SQIVND in the germline V gene (reference sequence). Unmatched junction bases numbered 1, after V lost 0 bases and J lost 4 bases. Sample: CD4+ or CD8+ T cells sorted from blood, taken in a trial of the OX40 agonist ivuxolimab. This chain uses TRBV19 with TRBJ2-7, with 9 bases aligning to TRBD1. This clonotype was sampled from an adult with an advanced solid tumor such as melanoma, head and neck, liver or kidney cancer. This chain's CDR3 is CASSIEDRGYEQYF. The CDR3 DNA sequence: TGTGCCAGTAGTATAGAAGACAGGGGGTACGAGCAGTACTTC.